These 12 T cell receptor beta chains were all obtained from the same sample, sequenced in a study of OX40 agonist ivuxolimab in advanced cancers. The data were produced by immunoSEQ multiplex PCR, yet TCRdb's version contains in-frame clones alone and is incomplete. Among 45,000 to 55,000 clones listed, 88% were seen once. The starting material was CD4+ or CD8+ T cells sorted from blood, obtained in a trial of the OX40 agonist ivuxolimab. These receptors came from an adult with an advanced solid tumor such as melanoma, head and neck, liver or kidney cancer.

The V call is TRBV6-1, the J call TRBJ2-7; 7 bases align to TRBD1. The CDR3 has 15 residues. V dropped 4 bases and J dropped 0; count of bases not matched to a gene: 6. From germline, CDR1 is MNHNS and CDR2 SASEGT. CDR3 DNA: TGTGCCAGCAGTGGAGGGACAGCGGCCTCCTACGAGCAGTACTTC. The encoded protein is CASSGGTAASYEQYF.

The V gene is TRBV19, the J gene TRBJ2-1; no definite D call. Germline CDR1 reads LNHDA; CDR2 reads SQIVND (reference sequence). The V and J ends lost 1 base and 5 bases respectively, with 12 bases between them. CDR3 size: 15 residues. The CDR3 nucleotides are TGTGCCAGTAGTATAGTCGGACCGATTGACAATGAGCAGTTCTTC. Translated: CASSIVGPIDNEQFF. Using reference TRBV19 and TRBJ2-1 for the parts outside the CDR3, the full variable domain is DGGITQSPKYLFRKEGQNVTLSCEQNLNHDAMYWYRQDPGQGLRLIYYSQIVNDFQKGDIAEGYSVSREKKESFPLTVTSAQKNPTAFYLCASSIVGPIDNEQFFGPGTRLTVL.

The table lists this clone with a count of one. The chain links TRBV29-1 to TRBJ2-7; 8 bases are a match to TRBD1. This CDR3 is 14 amino acids long. The V and J ends lost 5 bases and 2 bases, in that order; junction bases with no gene match: 8. CDR1 and CDR2 (germline): SQVTM, ANQGSEA. CDR3 bases: TGCAGCGTTACCGGGACAGGCGTTACCTACGAGCAGTACTTC. It encodes CSVTGTGVTYEQYF.

The chain combines TRBV5-6 with TRBJ1-4; 7 bases agree with TRBD1. The J segment lost 8 bases and the V segment lost 2 bases, leaving 6 bases of the junction unmatched. Germline V gene sequence: CDR1 SGHDT, CDR2 YYEEEE. The CDR3 totals 14 residues. CDR3 sequence: CASSFLQGGEKLFF. The CDR3 DNA reads as TGTGCCAGCAGCTTCCTGCAGGGGGGGGAAAAACTGTTTTTT.

The chain is built from TRBV7-9 and TRBJ2-5, with TRBD1 matching 8 bases. Germline V lookup: CDR1 SEHNR, CDR2 FQNEAQ (reference sequence). J gave up 1 base and V 5 bases, and 6 bases lay outside the gene matches. The CDR3 is 15 amino acids. CDR3 protein: CASSLGQGPQETQYF. DNA for the CDR3: TGTGCCAGCAGCCTTGGACAGGGCCCCCAAGAGACCCAGTACTTC.

Written as DNA, the CDR3 is TGTGCCAGCAGCTACCCCGGGACAGGGGGCTTCAATGAGCAGTTCTTC. Amino acids: CASSYPGTGGFNEQFF. V gene TRBV28 combines with J gene TRBJ2-1; the match to TRBD1 covers 12 bases. Trimming at V came to 6 bases and at J to 6 bases, leaving 9 bases not matched to a gene. Germline CDR1 reads MDHEN; CDR2 reads SYDVKM. CDR3 size: 16 residues.

The rearrangement joins TRBV11-2 to TRBJ2-2; TRBD1 agrees at 8 bases. V gave up 4 bases and J gave up 5 bases; unmatched junction bases: 6. CDR3 length equals 15 residues. Germline-derived CDR1 and CDR2 are SGHAT and FQNNGV. The DNA of the CDR3 is TGTGCCAGCAGCTCAACAGGGGGGTGGACCGGGGAGCTGTTTTTT. Its translation: CASSSTGGWTGELFF.

The V gene is TRBV25-1, the J gene TRBJ1-5; no clear D. V dropped 5 bases and J dropped 3 bases, with 8 bases sitting between them. The CDR3 extends over 13 amino acids. CDR1 is MGHDK and CDR2 is SYGVNS in the germline V gene. The CDR3: CASSRTDNQPQHF. CDR3 in DNA: TGTGCCAGCAGTAGGACGGACAATCAGCCCCAGCATTTT.

The V and J genes are TRBV18 and TRBJ2-2, with 9 positions matching TRBD2. Germline assignment: CDR1 KGHSH and CDR2 LQKENI. Germline trimming cut 3 bases from V and 3 bases from J; bases unmatched to any gene: 8. The CDR3 is 17 residues long. Here the CDR3 reads CASSPLLRGGDTGELFF. The DNA of the CDR3 is TGTGCCAGCTCACCCCTCCTCCGCGGGGGGGACACCGGGGAGCTGTTTTTT.

This chain uses TRBV30 with TRBJ1-1; D gene ambiguous. The germline V and J ends were trimmed by 7 bases and 0 bases, with 12 bases remaining between them. The length of the CDR3 is 13 residues. Per the germline V gene, CDR1 is GTSNPN and CDR2 is SVGIG (reference sequence). In nucleotides, the CDR3 is TGTGCCTCGAGGGATGGGGTGAACACTGAAGCTTTCTTT. It codes for CASRDGVNTEAFF.

The sample holds one count of this clone. V usage is TRBV6-6 and J usage is TRBJ2-7, with D tentatively TRBD2 (5 bases). The CDR3 sequence is 12 residues long. From germline, CDR1 is MNHNY and CDR2 SVGAGI (reference sequence). V was shortened by 2 bases and J by 7 bases, with 9 bases between the two germline ends. The CDR3 region is CASSYKGGEQYF. DNA for the CDR3: TGTGCCAGCAGTTACAAAGGCGGGGAGCAGTACTTC.

V usage is TRBV21-1 and J usage is TRBJ2-7; TRBD1, the table's D call, was not compared with the DNA. TRBV21-1 represents a pseudogene. The CDR3 consists of 13 residues. In nucleotides, the CDR3 is TGTGCCAGCAGCAAAGTGGCCATATACGAGCAGTACTTC. As protein: CASSKVAIYEQYF.